The source of this T cell receptor beta chain is a study of cytomegalovirus exposure and HLA in healthy donors. A remark on this clone: The target antigen is unknown.

General study results and limits: There was a cluster of highly shared sequence variants that was likely a sequencing artifact. Further analysis, carried out later, found HLA-associated TCR beta chains more clonally expanded than equally common other chains.

There are 13 residues in the CDR3. Trimming took 1 base from V and 5 from J, leaving 9 bases between them. Germline V lookup: CDR1 SGHAT, CDR2 FQNNGV. The PCR ran on 60 Vbeta and 13 Jbeta primers. Libraries were prepared by immunoSEQ multiplex PCR; TCRdb keeps only in-frame clonotypes and omits some of them. Of 150,000 to 200,000 clones in the sample, around two thirds were seen once. The TCR originated in a man aged 25 to 40 in good health and CMV-seropositive. Material: PBMCs. The chain is built from TRBV11-2 and TRBJ2-7; tentatively, D is TRBD1 (5 bases). The CDR3 DNA reads TGTGCCAGCAGCTTAGTTGTAGGGGACGAGCAGTACTTC. Encoded protein: CASSLVVGDEQYF.